These T cell receptor beta chains were read from a single sample in a study of shared T cell receptors in the human thymus. Sequencing was performed with immunoSEQ multiplex PCR; in TCRdb, only in-frame clones are kept and a portion is missing. The repertoire holds hundreds of thousands of clones, 78% seen once, with about 0.013% in the top ten. These data are also associated with another study on human thymus T cells.

Sequenced input: thymocytes. The receptors shown here come from a boy less than two years old with a congenital heart defect. CDR3s include the opening cysteine and the closing phenylalanine or tryptophan. A D gene is named only where the DNA matches it firmly. Clone sizes are given selectively: once, few, many, or a class where the clone is expanded.

J | D | V | size | CDR3 | DNA
TRBJ1-1 | TRBD1 | TRBV28 | once | CASSRDRVEWSTEAFF | TGTGCCAGCAGCCGGGACAGGGTGGAGTGGAGCACTGAAGCTTTCTTT
TRBJ2-7 | TRBD2 | TRBV15 | NA | CATSSILAGGPYEQYF | TGTGCCACCAGCAGCATACTAGCGGGGGGACCCTACGAGCAGTACTTC
TRBJ2-2 | NA | TRBV25-1 | NA | CASSEFPSGGHTGELFF | TGTGCCAGCAGTGAATTCCCGTCCGGGGGACACACCGGGGAGCTGTTTTTT
TRBJ2-5 | TRBD1 | TRBV7-7 | NA | CASSLGQPSPETQYF | TGTGCTAGCAGCCTGGGACAGCCCTCCCCAGAGACCCAGTACTTC
TRBJ2-5 | NA | TRBV7-9 | NA | CASSPDRDSETQYF | TGTGCCAGCAGCCCAGACCGGGACTCCGAGACCCAGTACTTC
TRBJ1-3 | NA | TRBV19 | NA | CASSLLNTGNTIYF | TGTGCCAGTAGTCTACTCAATACTGGAAACACCATATATTTT
TRBJ2-1 | NA | TRBV7-3 | NA | CASSWGGAETYNEQFF | TGTGCCAGCAGCTGGGGAGGAGCGGAAACCTACAATGAGCAGTTCTTC
TRBJ2-3 | TRBD2 | TRBV5-4 | few | CASSLPLAGVSTDTQYF | TGTGCCAGCAGCTTGCCCCTAGCGGGAGTTTCCACAGATACGCAGTATTTT
TRBJ2-2 | TRBD1 | TRBV27 | NA | CASSSLGQGNTGELFF | TGTGCCAGCAGTTCCCTGGGACAGGGTAACACCGGGGAGCTGTTTTTT
TRBJ2-1 | TRBD2 | TRBV19 | NA | CASSIKLAGGPLSSYNEQFF | TGTGCCAGTAGTATAAAACTAGCGGGAGGGCCCCTAAGCTCCTACAATGAGCAGTTCTTC
TRBJ2-3 | TRBD2 | TRBV5-6 | NA | CASSLNAGGRSTDTQYF | TGTGCCAGCAGCTTGAATGCGGGAGGGCGTAGCACAGATACGCAGTATTTT
TRBJ1-2 | NA | TRBV7-9 | NA | CASSLPPTEPYGYTF | TGTGCCAGCAGCCTCCCCCCGACAGAGCCCTATGGCTACACCTTC
TRBJ2-7 | TRBD1 | TRBV11-2 | NA | CASSQLGTGPSYEQYF | TGTGCCAGCAGCCAATTGGGGACAGGGCCCTCCTACGAGCAGTACTTC
TRBJ1-1 | NA | TRBV6-5 | NA | CASSQGGKDTEAFF | TGTGCCAGCAGCCAAGGAGGTAAAGACACTGAAGCTTTCTTT
TRBJ2-7 | NA | TRBV11-1 | few | CASSCSQPRRGGLREQYF | TGTGCCAGCAGCTGCTCTCAACCTCGGCGGGGCGGATTACGCGAGCAGTACTTC
TRBJ2-6 | TRBD1 | TRBV9 | few | CASSVARDSSPSGANVLTF | TGTGCCAGCAGCGTAGCCCGGGACAGCTCCCCTTCTGGGGCCAACGTCCTGACTTTC
TRBJ1-1 | NA | TRBV19 | NA | CASNGVGSHRLNTEAFF | TGTGCCAGTAACGGAGTCGGGTCCCATCGCCTGAACACTGAAGCTTTCTTT
TRBJ2-7 | TRBD2 | TRBV6-6 | NA | CASTQRTSGRVHEQYF | TGTGCCAGCACCCAGAGGACTAGCGGGAGAGTCCACGAGCAGTACTTC
TRBJ2-7 | TRBD1 | TRBV4-1 | NA | CASSLTGGPYEQYF | TGCGCCAGCAGCCTGACAGGGGGACCCTACGAGCAGTACTTC
TRBJ2-7 | TRBD2 | TRBV19 | NA | CASHPPASGEGSEQYF | TGTGCCAGCCACCCCCCGGCTAGCGGGGAGGGGAGCGAGCAGTACTTC
TRBJ2-5 | NA | TRBV30 | NA | CAWSVQGQMPFQETQYF | TGTGCCTGGAGTGTACAGGGACAAATGCCATTTCAAGAGACCCAGTACTTC
TRBJ2-1 | NA | TRBV14 | once | CASSQDRVEQFF | TGTGCCAGCAGCCAAGATCGGGTTGAGCAGTTCTTC
TRBJ2-1 | TRBD1 | TRBV28 | NA | CASSFRLRDRGRRSYNEQFF | TGTGCCAGCAGTTTCCGACTCCGGGACAGGGGGCGCCGGTCCTACAATGAGCAGTTCTTC
TRBJ1-2 | NA | TRBV25-1 | NA | CASSVGPGDYTF | TGTGCCAGCAGTGTAGGACCGGGGGACTACACCTTC
TRBJ1-5 | NA | TRBV28 | NA | CASSLRGFSNQPQHF | TGTGCCAGCAGTTTAAGAGGGTTTAGCAATCAGCCCCAGCATTTT
TRBJ2-7 | NA | TRBV19 | few | CASSIGTPNYEQYF | TGTGCCAGTAGTATCGGGACACCAAACTACGAGCAGTACTTC
TRBJ2-7 | TRBD2 | TRBV5-6 | few | CASSPRSGGRPPYEQYF | TGTGCCAGCAGCCCTCGCTCGGGGGGGCGGCCGCCCTACGAGCAGTACTTC
TRBJ1-5 | NA | TRBV11-2 | NA | CASSRGSDQPQHF | TGTGCCAGCAGCCGGGGAAGCGATCAGCCCCAGCATTTT
TRBJ1-1 | TRBD1 | TRBV6-6 | once | CASSARDRGNTEAFF | TGTGCCAGCAGCGCAAGGGACAGGGGGAACACTGAAGCTTTCTTT
TRBJ2-3 | NA | TRBV7-6 | NA | CASSSILSVPSTDTQYF | TGTGCCAGCAGCTCCATTCTGTCGGTCCCCTCCACAGATACGCAGTATTTT
TRBJ1-2 | TRBD1 | TRBV6-5 | NA | CASSLPGTGGYTF | TGTGCCAGCAGTCTGCCTGGGACAGGTGGCTACACCTTC
TRBJ2-7 | NA | TRBV6-1 | once | CASSEPSFSRATSYEQYF | TGTGCCAGCAGCGAACCGAGTTTCTCCAGGGCCACTTCCTACGAGCAGTACTTC
TRBJ1-4 | NA | TRBV23-1 | NA | CASVLREAVNEKLFF | TGCGCCAGCGTCCTCCGGGAGGCGGTTAATGAAAAACTGTTTTTT
TRBJ2-7 | NA | TRBV11-2 | few | CASSPVPDSTYEQYF | TGTGCCAGCAGCCCCGTCCCGGACTCCACATACGAGCAGTACTTC
TRBJ2-3 | TRBD2 | TRBV27 | NA | CASSPSLREGHGDTQYF | TGTGCCAGCAGTCCTTCCCTGCGGGAGGGCCATGGAGATACGCAGTATTTT
TRBJ2-7 | NA | TRBV4-1 | NA | CASSQDRGDRRPYEQYF | TGCGCCAGCAGCCAAGATCGGGGGGACAGGAGGCCCTACGAGCAGTACTTC